One T cell receptor (beta chain) is described in this entry. This specimen belongs to a study of blood T cell repertoires in COVID-19. This table comes from immunoSEQ multiplex PCR, and its TCRdb copy is limited to in-frame clones, with some not included. The sample contains approximately 110,000 clones, roughly 80% of which appear only once. The CDR3 contains 14 residues. V shed 3 bases and J 2 bases; nucleotides not matched to a gene: 2. Germline CDR1 and CDR2: SGHAT and FQNNGV. This chain joins TRBV11-2 and TRBJ1-1; TRBD1 matches 8 bases. This clonotype was sampled from a man between 70 and 80 years old with active or convalescent COVID-19. Sequencing used peripheral blood. CDR3 sequence: CASSLTGANTEAFF. CDR3 nucleotides: TGTGCCAGCAGCTTGACAGGGGCTAACACTGAAGCTTTCTTT. The complete variable domain, with remaining parts taken from reference TRBV11-2 and TRBJ1-1, reads EAGVAQSPRYKIIEKRQSVAFWCNPISGHATLYWYQQILGQGPKLLIQFQNNGVVDDSQLPKDRFSAERLKGVDSTLKIQPAKLEDSAVYLCASSLTGANTEAFFGQGTRLTVV.